This T cell receptor beta chain was observed in a study of CD8 T cells in Susac syndrome. The length of the CDR3 is 14 residues. Germline V gene sequence: CDR1 SNHLY, CDR2 FYNNEI. The V end was cut by 1 base, the J end by 8 bases, with 12 bases between. The RNA input was about 0.5 to 1 ug, and it was reverse transcribed with random hexamers. Amplification of TCR beta CDR3 used immunoSEQ multiplex PCR across 54 Vbeta and 13 Jbeta. TCRdb reprocessed the immunoSEQ multiplex PCR reads via MiXCR and lists one record per CDR3 protein. The sample carries about 50,000 distinct CDR3 sequences, roughly 93% recorded once.

The TCR was taken from a human donor with multiple sclerosis. This sequence joins TRBV2 and TRBJ1-5; D is ambiguous. The material sequenced was CD8+ T cells from PBMCs. Written as DNA, the CDR3 is TGTGCCAGCAGTGAAGAGGATGTTGGAGAGCCCCAGCATTTT. As protein: CASSEEDVGEPQHF.